The rows below give T cell receptor beta chains drawn from one sample of a study of cytomegalovirus exposure and HLA in healthy donors. Clones were sequenced by immunoSEQ multiplex PCR, and TCRdb holds only the in-frame ones, with some missing. The sample lists approximately 120,000 clones; almost 75% were seen once. The sequenced sample consisted of PBMCs. The receptors were gathered from a man aged 40-49 years in good health and CMV-seronegative. The CDR3 runs from the conserved cysteine through the conserved F or W. D genes are given only for firm matches. Not every row has a clone size; where given, it reads once, few, many or a size class.

cdr3_aa: CASTKQGYSNQPQHF
cdr3_nt: TGTGCCAGCACAAAACAGGGCTATAGCAATCAGCCCCAGCATTTT
j_call: TRBJ1-5
v_call: TRBV5-8
d_call: NA
clone_size: NA

cdr3_aa: CASSLRGSGNQPQHF
cdr3_nt: TGTGCCAGCAGCCTCAGGGGGTCGGGCAATCAGCCCCAGCATTTT
j_call: TRBJ1-5
v_call: TRBV5-6
d_call: TRBD1
clone_size: NA

cdr3_aa: CASSYPPGTEAFF
cdr3_nt: TGTGCCAGCAGTTACCCCCCCGGGACTGAAGCTTTCTTT
j_call: TRBJ1-1
v_call: TRBV6-5
d_call: NA
clone_size: once

cdr3_aa: CASSLEVIEGLDEQYF
cdr3_nt: TGTGCCAGCAGCTTAGAGGTTATTGAGGGTCTTGACGAGCAGTACTTC
j_call: TRBJ2-7
v_call: TRBV7-2
d_call: NA
clone_size: NA

cdr3_aa: CASSQAGTSYADTQYF
cdr3_nt: TGTGCCAGCAGCCAAGCCGGGACTAGTTATGCAGATACGCAGTATTTT
j_call: TRBJ2-3
v_call: TRBV4-2
d_call: TRBD2
clone_size: NA

cdr3_aa: CASSGGSWAAQPQHF
cdr3_nt: TGTGCCAGCAGTGGAGGGTCGTGGGCTGCCCAGCCCCAGCATTTT
j_call: TRBJ1-5
v_call: TRBV2
d_call: NA
clone_size: NA

cdr3_aa: CASSQTGGGTGELFF
cdr3_nt: TGTGCCAGCAGCCAGACAGGGGGCGGCACCGGGGAGCTGTTTTTT
j_call: TRBJ2-2
v_call: TRBV6-5
d_call: TRBD1
clone_size: NA

cdr3_aa: CASSAGRRGGYTF
cdr3_nt: TGTGCCAGCAGCGCCGGACGTCGGGGTGGCTACACCTTC
j_call: TRBJ1-2
v_call: TRBV7-2
d_call: NA
clone_size: NA

cdr3_aa: CASNWDRGYEQYF
cdr3_nt: TGTGCCAGCAACTGGGACAGGGGATACGAGCAGTACTTC
j_call: TRBJ2-7
v_call: TRBV5-8
d_call: TRBD1
clone_size: NA

cdr3_aa: CASSQRASGGADFYEQYF
cdr3_nt: TGTGCCAGCAGCCAAAGGGCTAGCGGGGGGGCAGATTTTTACGAGCAGTACTTC
j_call: TRBJ2-7
v_call: TRBV4-2
d_call: TRBD2
clone_size: NA

cdr3_aa: CSVSGTVTYEQYF
cdr3_nt: TGCAGCGTTTCCGGGACAGTAACCTACGAGCAGTACTTC
j_call: TRBJ2-7
v_call: TRBV29-1
d_call: TRBD1
clone_size: NA

cdr3_aa: CASIPGQRPNPGANVLTF
cdr3_nt: TGCGCCAGCATCCCGGGACAGCGTCCAAACCCTGGGGCCAACGTCCTGACTTTC
j_call: TRBJ2-6
v_call: TRBV5-1
d_call: TRBD1
clone_size: once

cdr3_aa: CASSRGAITSTDTQYF
cdr3_nt: TGCGCCAGCAGTCGTGGGGCGATAACTAGCACAGATACGCAGTATTTT
j_call: TRBJ2-3
v_call: TRBV5-1
d_call: NA
clone_size: NA

cdr3_aa: CSSSLGGMGQPQHF
cdr3_nt: TGTTCCAGCAGCTTGGGGGGTATGGGTCAGCCCCAGCATTTT
j_call: TRBJ1-5
v_call: TRBV7-9
d_call: NA
clone_size: NA

cdr3_aa: CASSRDRGAYEQYF
cdr3_nt: TGCGCCAGCAGCCGCGACAGGGGGGCCTACGAGCAGTACTTC
j_call: TRBJ2-7
v_call: TRBV4-3
d_call: TRBD1
clone_size: once

cdr3_aa: CASSDGTEAFF
cdr3_nt: TGTGCCAGCAGTGACGGGACTGAAGCTTTCTTT
j_call: TRBJ1-1
v_call: TRBV25-1
d_call: NA
clone_size: few

cdr3_aa: CASSDSAGRGYTF
cdr3_nt: TGTGCCAGCAGTGACTCGGCGGGACGTGGCTACACCTTC
j_call: TRBJ1-2
v_call: TRBV6-4
d_call: NA
clone_size: few

cdr3_aa: CASSYSGQGRAFF
cdr3_nt: TGTGCCAGCAGTTACTCGGGACAGGGCAGAGCTTTCTTT
j_call: TRBJ1-1
v_call: TRBV6-5
d_call: TRBD1
clone_size: NA

cdr3_aa: CASSSGLAGGQVETQYF
cdr3_nt: TGTGCCAGCAGCTCGGGACTAGCGGGGGGGCAGGTGGAGACCCAGTACTTC
j_call: TRBJ2-5
v_call: TRBV7-3
d_call: TRBD2
clone_size: NA

cdr3_aa: CATSRDPGQGGNTIYF
cdr3_nt: TGTGCCACCAGCAGAGATCCGGGACAAGGGGGAAACACCATATATTTT
j_call: TRBJ1-3
v_call: TRBV15
d_call: NA
clone_size: few

cdr3_aa: CASSIEGRGSNQPQHF
cdr3_nt: TGTGCCAGTAGTATTGAGGGCCGCGGAAGCAATCAGCCCCAGCATTTT
j_call: TRBJ1-5
v_call: TRBV19
d_call: NA
clone_size: once

cdr3_aa: CASSRGYNSPLHF
cdr3_nt: TGTGCCAGCAGCAGGGGGTATAATTCACCCCTCCACTTT
j_call: TRBJ1-6
v_call: TRBV6-5
d_call: TRBD1
clone_size: NA

cdr3_aa: CASSLGSWRAGETQYF
cdr3_nt: TGTGCCAGCAGCTTAGGGTCATGGCGGGCGGGGGAGACCCAGTACTTC
j_call: TRBJ2-5
v_call: TRBV7-2
d_call: NA
clone_size: NA

cdr3_aa: CASSQDVVQAYGYTF
cdr3_nt: TGTGCCAGCAGCCAAGATGTTGTCCAAGCCTATGGCTACACCTTC
j_call: TRBJ1-2
v_call: TRBV4-2
d_call: NA
clone_size: NA

cdr3_aa: CASTADRVSSYEQYF
cdr3_nt: TGTGCCAGCACCGCGGACAGGGTAAGCTCCTACGAGCAGTACTTC
j_call: TRBJ2-7
v_call: TRBV6-6
d_call: TRBD1
clone_size: few

cdr3_aa: CASSPQSSGRETQYF
cdr3_nt: TGCGCCAGCAGCCCCCAGTCGTCAGGGCGAGAGACCCAGTACTTC
j_call: TRBJ2-5
v_call: TRBV5-1
d_call: NA
clone_size: NA

cdr3_aa: CASSRDRDDQPQHF
cdr3_nt: TGTGCCAGCAGTCGGGACAGGGATGACCAGCCCCAGCATTTT
j_call: TRBJ1-5
v_call: TRBV7-9
d_call: TRBD1
clone_size: NA

cdr3_aa: CASSEQAGAGGISEYGYPF
cdr3_nt: TGTGCCAGCAGTGAACAAGCGGGGGCAGGCGGTATCTCCGAATATGGCTACCCCTTC
j_call: TRBJ1-2
v_call: TRBV6-1
d_call: NA
clone_size: NA

cdr3_aa: CASSYSGGLYNEQFF
cdr3_nt: TGTGCCAGCAGTTATAGCGGGGGACTCTACAATGAGCAGTTCTTC
j_call: TRBJ2-1
v_call: TRBV6-4
d_call: TRBD2
clone_size: NA

cdr3_aa: CASSVLGTGEETQYF
cdr3_nt: TGTGCCAGCAGTGTGCTTGGGACAGGGGAAGAGACCCAGTACTTC
j_call: TRBJ2-5
v_call: TRBV2
d_call: TRBD1
clone_size: NA

cdr3_aa: CASSWDTNTGELFF
cdr3_nt: TGTGCCAGTAGTTGGGACACAAACACCGGGGAGCTGTTTTTT
j_call: TRBJ2-2
v_call: TRBV19
d_call: NA
clone_size: NA

cdr3_aa: CASRSGGQIGGELFF
cdr3_nt: TGTGCCAGCAGGAGCGGGGGGCAGATTGGCGGGGAGCTGTTTTTT
j_call: TRBJ2-2
v_call: TRBV6-5
d_call: TRBD2
clone_size: NA